This TCR beta chain was sequenced in a study of response to subunit inactivated influenza vaccine. TCRdb re-called the RT-PCR reads through MiXCR, storing one row per CDR3 protein. The repertoire includes around 520,000 distinct CDR3 sequences, 25% of them detected once, and less than 2.5% sits in the top ten. The sequenced sample was CD4+ T cells sorted from PBMCs, obtained about 5 days after vaccination. This TCR came from a man over 45 who received an inactivated influenza vaccine.

The chain's CDR3 is CASSPGTSGFYNEQFF. As DNA, the CDR3 is TGTGCCAGCAGTCCTGGGACTAGCGGGTTCTACAATGAGCAGTTCTTC. The rearrangement joins TRBV12-3 or TRBV12-4 to TRBJ2-1; 12 bases match TRBD2. The V segment lost 5 bases and the J segment 3 bases; nucleotides outside the gene matches: 5. The CDR3 is 16 amino acids.